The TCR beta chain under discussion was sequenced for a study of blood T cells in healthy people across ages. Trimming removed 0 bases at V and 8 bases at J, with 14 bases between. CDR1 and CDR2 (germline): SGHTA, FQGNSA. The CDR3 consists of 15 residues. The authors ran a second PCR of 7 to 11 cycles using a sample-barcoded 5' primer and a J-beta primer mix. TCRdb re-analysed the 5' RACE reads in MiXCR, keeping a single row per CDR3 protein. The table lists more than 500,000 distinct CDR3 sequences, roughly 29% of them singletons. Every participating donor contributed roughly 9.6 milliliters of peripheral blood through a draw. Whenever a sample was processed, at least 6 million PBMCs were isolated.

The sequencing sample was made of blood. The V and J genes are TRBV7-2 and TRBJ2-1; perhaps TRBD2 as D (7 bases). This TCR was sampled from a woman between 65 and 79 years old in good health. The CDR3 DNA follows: TGTGCCAGCAGCTTAGCGTGGGGGAGGGGGGATGAGCAGTTCTTC. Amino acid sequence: CASSLAWGRGDEQFF.